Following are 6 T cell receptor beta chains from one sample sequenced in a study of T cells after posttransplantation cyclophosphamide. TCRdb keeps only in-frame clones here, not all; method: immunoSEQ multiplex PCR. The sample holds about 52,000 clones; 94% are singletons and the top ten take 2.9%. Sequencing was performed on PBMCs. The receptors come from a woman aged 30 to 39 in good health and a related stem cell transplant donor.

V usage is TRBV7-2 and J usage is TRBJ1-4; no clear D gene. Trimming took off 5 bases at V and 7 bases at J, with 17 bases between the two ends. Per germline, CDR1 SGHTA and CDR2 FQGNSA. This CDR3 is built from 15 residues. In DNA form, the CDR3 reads TGTGCCAGCAGCGTTTCAGGTATTCGATCTGAAAAACTGTTTTTT. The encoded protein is CASSVSGIRSEKLFF.

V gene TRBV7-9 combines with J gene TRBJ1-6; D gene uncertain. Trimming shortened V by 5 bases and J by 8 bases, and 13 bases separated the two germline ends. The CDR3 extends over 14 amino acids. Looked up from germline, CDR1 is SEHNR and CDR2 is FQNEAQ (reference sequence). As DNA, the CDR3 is TGTGCCAGCAGCGCCCTCTCAGGATATTCACCCCTCCACTTT. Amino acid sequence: CASSALSGYSPLHF.

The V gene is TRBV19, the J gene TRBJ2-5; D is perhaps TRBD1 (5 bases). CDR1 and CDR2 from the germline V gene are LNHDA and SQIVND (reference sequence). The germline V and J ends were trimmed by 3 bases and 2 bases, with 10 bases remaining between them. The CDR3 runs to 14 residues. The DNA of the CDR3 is TGTGCCAGTAGTATTATGGGGCCTCAAGAGACCCAGTACTTC. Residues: CASSIMGPQETQYF.

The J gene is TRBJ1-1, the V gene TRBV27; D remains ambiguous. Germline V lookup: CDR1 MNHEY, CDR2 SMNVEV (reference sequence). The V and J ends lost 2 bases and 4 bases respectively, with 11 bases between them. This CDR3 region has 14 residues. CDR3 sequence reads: CASSLGPGVTEAFF. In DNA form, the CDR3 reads TGTGCCAGCAGTTTAGGCCCAGGCGTCACTGAAGCTTTCTTT.

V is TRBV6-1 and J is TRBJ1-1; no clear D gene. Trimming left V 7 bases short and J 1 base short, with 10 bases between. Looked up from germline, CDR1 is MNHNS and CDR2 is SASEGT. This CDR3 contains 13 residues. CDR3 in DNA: TGTGCCAGCACTGGACGGGAGAACACTGAAGCTTTCTTT. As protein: CASTGRENTEAFF.

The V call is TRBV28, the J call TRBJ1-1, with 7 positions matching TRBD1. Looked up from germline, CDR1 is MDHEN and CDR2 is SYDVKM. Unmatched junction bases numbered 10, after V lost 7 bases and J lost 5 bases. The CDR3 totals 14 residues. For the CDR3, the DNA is TGTGCCAGCAAACTGAGGGGGCGGAGGACTGAAGCTTTCTTT. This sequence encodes CASKLRGRRTEAFF.